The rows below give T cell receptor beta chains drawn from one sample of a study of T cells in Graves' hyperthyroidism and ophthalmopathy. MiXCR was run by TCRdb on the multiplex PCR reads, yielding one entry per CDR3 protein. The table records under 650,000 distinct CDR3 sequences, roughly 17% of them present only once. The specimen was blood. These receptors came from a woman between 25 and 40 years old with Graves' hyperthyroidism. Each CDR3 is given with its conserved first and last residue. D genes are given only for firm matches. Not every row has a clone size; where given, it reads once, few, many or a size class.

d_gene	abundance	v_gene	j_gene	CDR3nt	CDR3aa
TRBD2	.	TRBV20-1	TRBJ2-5	TGCAGTGCTAGTCGTGTTAGCGGGAAAGAGACCCAGTACTTC	CSASRVSGKETQYF
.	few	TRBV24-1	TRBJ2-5	TGTGCCACCAGTGGGTCCGGGACCACCAATGAAGAGACCCAGTACTTC	CATSGSGTTNEETQYF
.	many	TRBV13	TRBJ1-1	TGTGCCAGCAGCTCTTCCCCCGGCCCGAACACTGAAGCTTTCTTT	CASSSSPGPNTEAFF
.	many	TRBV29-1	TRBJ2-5	TGCAGCCCTAGGGACCAAGAGACCCAGTACTTC	CSPRDQETQYF
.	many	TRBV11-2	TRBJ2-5	TGTGCCAGCAGCTTAGAGGGGCGAAAGGGAATCGCGACCCAGTACTTC	CASSLEGRKGIATQYF
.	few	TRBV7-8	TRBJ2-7	TGTGCCAGCAGCTTAGGAGGGGGGGGCCCCATCGAGCAGTACTTC	CASSLGGGGPIEQYF
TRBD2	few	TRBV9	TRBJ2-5	TGTGCCAGCAGCGTAGAGGGGACTAGTTTGGTCCAAGAGACCCAGTACTTC	CASSVEGTSLVQETQYF
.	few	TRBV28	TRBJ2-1	TGTGCCAGCAGCTTACAGGCTTACCAAGAGACCCAGTTCTTC	CASSLQAYQETQFF
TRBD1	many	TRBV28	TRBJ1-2	TGTGCCAGCAGAACCGCCGACAGGGCTTATGGCTACACCTTC	CASRTADRAYGYTF
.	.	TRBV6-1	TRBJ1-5	TGTGCCAGCAGTCGCGGACAGCCTTATAGCAATCAGCCCCAGCATTTT	CASSRGQPYSNQPQHF
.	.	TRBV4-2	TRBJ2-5	TGTGCCAGCAGCGAGTCCAGGGGAGAGACCCAGTACTTC	CASSESRGETQYF
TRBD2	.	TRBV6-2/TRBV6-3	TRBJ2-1	TGTGCCAGCATCGGACTAGCGGGAGGGGGTGAGCAGTTCTTC	CASIGLAGGGEQFF
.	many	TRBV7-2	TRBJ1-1	TGTGCCAGCAGCCAGGACCACACTGAAGCTTTCTTT	CASSQDHTEAFF
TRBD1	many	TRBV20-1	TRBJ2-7	TGCAGTGCTAGACATGGGACAGGGGAATCGGTGGCCCGCTACGAGCAGTACTTC	CSARHGTGESVARYEQYF
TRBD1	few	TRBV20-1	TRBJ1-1	TGCAGTGCCTGGGACAGGGGGACTGAAGCTTTCTTT	CSAWDRGTEAFF
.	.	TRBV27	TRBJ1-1	TGTGCCAGCACTCAAGGGGGGGCAGGAGAAGCTTTCTTT	CASTQGGAGEAFF
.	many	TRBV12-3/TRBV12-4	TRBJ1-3	TGTGCCAGCAGTTCCACCCGCTCTGGAAACACCATATATTTT	CASSSTRSGNTIYF
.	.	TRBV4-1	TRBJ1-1	TGCGCCAGCAGCCAAGTGTCACAGGGGAACACTGAAGCTTTCTTT	CASSQVSQGNTEAFF
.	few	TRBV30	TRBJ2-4	TGTGCCTGGAGTCGAGGGGGGAGGAACATTCAGTACTTC	CAWSRGGRNIQYF
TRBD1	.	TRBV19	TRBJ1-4	TGTGCCAGTAGTATCGGGCAGGGGGACGAAAAACTGTTTTTT	CASSIGQGDEKLFF
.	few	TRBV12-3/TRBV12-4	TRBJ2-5	TGTGCCAGCAGTTCTGCCGGGACTCCAAAAGAGACCCAGTACTTC	CASSSAGTPKETQYF
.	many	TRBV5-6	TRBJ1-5	TGTGCCAGCAGCTTGGCCGGGCGGTCTAATCAGCCCCAGCATTTT	CASSLAGRSNQPQHF
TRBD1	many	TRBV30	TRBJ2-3	TGTGCCTGGAGTGGACAGGGGGCAGATACGCAGTATTTT	CAWSGQGADTQYF
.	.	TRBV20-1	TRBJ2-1	TGCAGTGCTAGTACCCGCTGGGCTTACAATGAGCAGTTCTTC	CSASTRWAYNEQFF